One sample yielded the 21 T cell receptor beta chains listed below, sequenced in a study of T cell responses to AZD1222 COVID-19 vaccine. Generated by immunoSEQ multiplex PCR, the TCRdb table keeps only in-frame clones and is missing some. The sample carries about 140,000 clones, 80% to 95% recorded once. The input for sequencing was peripheral blood, taken 28 days after the second AZD1222 dose. All receptors derive from an adult who received the AZD1222 COVID-19 vaccine.

This clone was picked up one time. CDR3 DNA sequence: TGTGCCAGCAGTTACCTTAATAGCAATCAGCCCCAGCATTTT. Translated, it gives CASSYLNSNQPQHF. The chain couples TRBV6-2 or TRBV6-3 to TRBJ1-5; no definite D call. Germline-derived CDR1 and CDR2 are MNHEY and SVGEGT. Trimming took off 2 bases at V and 0 bases at J, with 5 bases between the two ends. The CDR3 has 14 amino acids.

The V call is TRBV4-2, the J call TRBJ2-1; 8 bases line up with TRBD2. The V segment lost 0 bases and the J segment 8 bases; nucleotides outside the gene matches: 6. Germline V lookup: CDR1 LGHNA, CDR2 YNFKEQ. CDR3 length: 15 amino acids. The CDR3 DNA is TGTGCCAGCAGCCAAGAGCCGGGAGGGTGGGATGAGCAGTTCTTC. This translates into CASSQEPGGWDEQFF.

V usage is TRBV28 and J usage is TRBJ2-4; no clear D. V lost 7 bases to trimming and J lost 6 bases, with 10 bases between them. CDR3 length: 12 amino acids. CDR1 MDHEN and CDR2 SYDVKM come from the germline V gene. CDR3 loop: CASTTSGNIQYF. The CDR3 coding sequence is TGTGCCAGCACCACTTCGGGAAACATTCAGTACTTC.

This clone has just a few counts. The V call is TRBV9, the J call TRBJ1-6; 7 bases agree with TRBD1. Per germline, CDR1 SGDLS and CDR2 YYNGEE. The J segment lost 9 bases and the V segment lost 0 bases, leaving 6 bases of the junction unmatched. There are 15 residues in the CDR3. CDR3 in amino acids: CASSVEGRGSSPLHF. In nucleotides, the CDR3 is TGTGCCAGCAGCGTAGAAGGCAGGGGGAGTTCACCCCTCCACTTT.

This clone was picked up one time. The chain joins TRBV11-2 to TRBJ1-1; a weak D match, TRBD1 (6 bases). V lost 5 bases and J lost 8, with 6 bases in between. The CDR3 loop spans 10 amino acids. Germline CDR1 is SGHAT and CDR2 is FQNNGV. The CDR3 DNA reads as TGTGCCAGCAGCGGGGGCGAAGCTTTCTTT. This gives the protein CASSGGEAFF.

The V and J genes are TRBV5-6 and TRBJ1-2; 7 bases fit TRBD1. Germline V gene lookup returns CDR1 SGHDT and CDR2 YYEEEE. V shed 0 bases and J 7 bases; nucleotides not matched to a gene: 6. The CDR3 totals 14 residues. CDR3 residues: CASSLDRGAVGYTF. The CDR3 DNA sequence: TGTGCCAGCAGCTTGGACAGGGGAGCGGTTGGCTACACCTTC.

The V and J genes are TRBV12-1 and TRBJ2-3; the table's D call of TRBD2 was not tested on the DNA. TRBV12-1 is a documented pseudogene. CDR3 length: 17 amino acids. CDR3 nucleotide sequence: TGTGCCAGCAGCTTTACAGCCGGGACTACTAGCACAGATACGCAGTATTTT. Encoded protein: CASSFTAGTTSTDTQYF.

The V and J genes are TRBV5-6 and TRBJ2-1, with 7 bases lining up with TRBD1. V shed 3 bases and J 4 bases; nucleotides not matched to a gene: 7. The CDR3 is made up of 15 amino acids. CDR1 is SGHDT, CDR2 YYEEEE, per germline. The CDR3 bases are TGTGCCAGCAGCTCGGGACAGCTAATTTACAATGAGCAGTTCTTC. Its translation: CASSSGQLIYNEQFF.

The genes are TRBV28 and TRBJ1-1; D call uncertain. The CDR3 is 12 amino acids. The V gene's germline CDR1 is MDHEN and CDR2 SYDVKM. V was shortened by 1 base and J by 5 bases, with 5 bases between the two germline ends. In DNA, the CDR3 is TGTGCCAGCAGTTTATATGAAACTGAAGCTTTCTTT. Protein product: CASSLYETEAFF.

The chain is built from TRBV27 and TRBJ1-4; D perhaps matches TRBD1 (5 bases). Germline CDR1 is MNHEY and CDR2 is SMNVEV (reference sequence). Trimming took off 5 bases at V and 11 bases at J, with 15 bases between the two ends. CDR3 length equals 13 residues. The CDR3: CASSGTALGKLFF. The CDR3 DNA is TGTGCCAGCAGTGGGACGGCCCTGGGGAAACTGTTTTTT.

The V call is TRBV28, the J call TRBJ1-2, with 9 bases fitting TRBD1. Germline V lookup: CDR1 MDHEN, CDR2 SYDVKM. V lost 6 bases and J lost 8; bases outside the gene matches: 13. The CDR3 extends over 15 amino acids. The CDR3 protein is CASSPWDRAPGGYTF. The CDR3 DNA follows: TGTGCCAGCAGCCCCTGGGACAGGGCCCCGGGCGGCTACACCTTC.

The chain combines TRBV7-9 with TRBJ2-7; 8 nucleotides agree with TRBD2. Germline-derived CDR1 and CDR2 are SEHNR and FQNEAQ (reference sequence). CDR3 size: 13 residues. V was pared by 3 bases and J by 6 bases, with 4 bases of the junction left unmatched. The CDR3 region is CASSLKREFEQYF. The CDR3 DNA is TGTGCCAGCAGCTTGAAGCGGGAGTTCGAGCAGTACTTC.

The rearrangement uses TRBV7-2 and TRBJ1-6, with D tentatively TRBD1 (6 bases). CDR1 is SGHTA, CDR2 FQGNSA, per germline. Trimming stripped 2 bases from V and 7 bases from J, with 18 bases between. The CDR3 extends over 17 amino acids. The CDR3 loop reads CASSLSPHRAENSPLHF. The CDR3 DNA follows: TGTGCCAGCAGCTTATCCCCTCACAGGGCCGAAAATTCACCCCTCCACTTT. Full variable domain (rest looked up from reference TRBV7-2 and TRBJ1-6): GAGVSQSPSNKVTEKGKDVELRCDPISGHTALYWYRQSLGQGLEFLIYFQGNSAPDKSGLPSDRFSAERTGGSVSTLTIQRTQQEDSAVYLCASSLSPHRAENSPLHFGNGTRLTVT.

The V gene is TRBV5-1, the J gene TRBJ1-6; 8 nucleotides line up with TRBD1. The CDR3 has 14 amino acids. The V gene end was trimmed by 3 bases and the J gene end by 14 bases; junction bases not matched to a gene: 10. CDR1 is SGHRS and CDR2 is YFSETQ in the germline V gene. The CDR3 bases are TGCGCCAGCAGCTCTGACAGGGGAACCGGAGCCCTCCACTTT. Translating gives CASSSDRGTGALHF.

The chain employs TRBV28 and TRBJ1-3; the D gene is possibly TRBD1 (5 bases). V was clipped by 3 bases and J by 4 bases, with 10 bases between them. CDR3 length: 14 residues. Germline values: CDR1 MDHEN, CDR2 SYDVKM. DNA of the CDR3: TGTGCCAGCAGTTTCCCAGGGTTAGGAAACACCATATATTTT. Translating gives CASSFPGLGNTIYF. Full variable domain (remainder filled in from reference TRBV28 and TRBJ1-3): DVKVTQSSRYLVKRTGEKVFLECVQDMDHENMFWYRQDPGLGLRLIYFSYDVKMKEKGDIPEGYSVSREKKERFSLILESASTNQTSMYLCASSFPGLGNTIYFGEGSWLTVV.

The rearrangement links TRBV5-1 to TRBJ1-2; D is ambiguous. Germline values: CDR1 SGHRS, CDR2 YFSETQ. The CDR3 runs 14 residues. The ends were cut back, 4 bases at V and 5 bases at J, with 15 bases in the middle. The CDR3 DNA is TGCGCCAGCAGCCATGAATGGGCCGGGTATGGCTACACCTTC. Its translation: CASSHEWAGYGYTF.

This clone was recorded only once. The chain carries TRBV10-1 and TRBJ1-5, with D unresolved. This CDR3 is 15 amino acids long. The V gene lost 6 bases and the J gene lost 9 bases, with 21 bases spanning the gap. In germline, CDR1 is WNHNN, CDR2 SYGVQD (reference sequence). In DNA, the CDR3 is TGCGCCAGCAGGAAACCCCCGGACGGCGACCGGCCCCAGCATTTT. This codes for CASRKPPDGDRPQHF.

The J gene is TRBJ1-2, the V gene TRBV6-6; D not certain. Germline-derived CDR1 and CDR2 are MNHNY and SVGAGI (reference sequence). This CDR3 is built from 15 residues. The germline V and J ends were trimmed by 2 bases and 0 bases, with 10 bases remaining between them. This CDR3 reads CASSYGRAPNYGYTF. CDR3 DNA: TGTGCCAGCAGTTACGGCCGGGCCCCTAACTATGGCTACACCTTC.

V gene TRBV28 combines with J gene TRBJ1-2; no firm D call. V lost 5 bases and J 5 bases, leaving 18 bases between the germline ends. Germline lookup yields CDR1 MDHEN and CDR2 SYDVKM. There are 15 residues in the CDR3. CDR3 sequence reads: CASSETAATIYGYTF. In nucleotides, the CDR3 is TGTGCCAGCAGTGAGACGGCCGCCACAATATATGGCTACACCTTC.

This chain links TRBV6-4 with TRBJ1-1, with D possibly being TRBD1 (5 bases). The CDR3 has 13 amino acids. The V end was cut by 5 bases, the J end by 0 bases, with 7 bases between. The germline V gene has CDR1 MRHNA and CDR2 SNTAGT. CDR3 sequence (DNA): TGTGCCAGCAGTTGGGGCCTGAACACTGAAGCTTTCTTT. It encodes CASSWGLNTEAFF.

V gene TRBV6-5 combines with J gene TRBJ2-3, with TRBD2 identical over 9 bases. Germline V gives CDR1 MNHEY, CDR2 SVGAGI. CDR3 size: 16 residues. The ends lost 4 bases at V and 12 bases at J; junction bases unmatched: 17. The CDR3: CASSSARSPGLAVQYF. The CDR3 DNA sequence: TGTGCCAGCAGTTCCGCGCGATCCCCGGGACTAGCAGTACAGTATTTT.